The 28 T cell receptor beta chains given below trace back to one sample, sequenced in a study of T cells after somatic rescue of genetic block. Data came from immunoSEQ multiplex PCR; TCRdb stores just in-frame clones and leaves some out. The sample holds 95,000 to 120,000 clones, 80% to 95% seen once. The material sequenced was peripheral blood mononuclear cells (PBMCs). These receptors were collected from a woman between 18 and 29 years old.

The J gene is TRBJ2-2, the V gene TRBV2, with D hard to call. Germline V gene data show CDR1 as SNHLY and CDR2 as FYNNEI. The CDR3 totals 11 residues. The V gene lost 5 bases and the J gene lost 6 bases, with 4 bases spanning the gap. CDR3 in amino acids: CASSSAGELFF. The CDR3 bases are TGTGCCAGCAGTTCGGCCGGGGAGCTGTTTTTT.

The chain employs TRBV9 and TRBJ1-1; no definite D call. CDR3 length equals 14 residues. In germline, CDR1 is SGDLS, CDR2 YYNGEE. Trimming cost V 0 bases and J 1 base, with 7 bases left between them. The CDR3 loop reads CASSVANENTEAFF. The CDR3 region has the DNA TGTGCCAGCAGCGTAGCCAATGAGAACACTGAAGCTTTCTTT.

The V and J genes are TRBV30 and TRBJ2-5; D uncertain. The V and J ends lost 7 bases and 5 bases respectively, with 20 bases between them. The CDR3 is made up of 14 amino acids. In germline, CDR1 is GTSNPN, CDR2 SVGIG (reference sequence). The chain's CDR3 is CAYDTVRAGETQYF. Written as DNA, the CDR3 is TGTGCCTATGACACTGTAAGGGCCGGGGAGACCCAGTACTTC.

The chain has TRBV7-8 and TRBJ2-1, with D possibly TRBD1 on 6 matching bases. V was trimmed by 5 bases and J by 0 bases, leaving 11 bases between them. This CDR3 comprises 15 residues. The germline V gene encodes CDR1 SGHVS and CDR2 FQNEAQ. CDR3 sequence: CASSGDRTSYNEQFF. CDR3 in DNA: TGTGCCAGCAGCGGAGACAGGACCTCCTACAATGAGCAGTTCTTC.

The chain recombines TRBV6-1 with TRBJ2-6; perhaps TRBD2 as D (6 bases). The length of the CDR3 is 15 residues. V lost 4 bases, J lost 6 bases, and 13 bases lay in between. CDR1 MNHNS and CDR2 SASEGT come from the germline V gene. CDR3 nucleotides: TGTGCCAGCAGTGCGGGAGCCCGGGAGGCCAACGTCCTGACTTTC. It translates to CASSAGAREANVLTF.

The chain combines TRBV6-1 with TRBJ1-5; 8 bases map to TRBD1. The germline V gene encodes CDR1 MNHNS and CDR2 SASEGT. J was trimmed by 6 bases and V by 7 bases; bases with no gene match: 5. The CDR3 is 13 amino acids. CDR3 amino acids: CASNGQGIQPQHF. CDR3 nucleotide sequence: TGTGCCAGCAACGGACAGGGAATTCAGCCCCAGCATTTT.

CDR3 region: CASSLRTENTEAFF. CDR3 bases: TGTGCCAGCAGCTTGAGGACGGAGAACACTGAAGCTTTCTTT. The rearrangement links TRBV27 to TRBJ1-1; D gene ambiguous. V was cut by 6 bases and J by 1 base, with 12 bases left in between. This CDR3 is 14 amino acids long. The germline V gene encodes CDR1 MNHEY and CDR2 SMNVEV (reference sequence).

The count of this clone is one. J is TRBJ2-2 and V is TRBV18, with 7 bases lining up with TRBD2. J gave up 1 base and V 2 bases, and 7 bases lay outside the gene matches. The CDR3 is 17 amino acids. Germline assignment: CDR1 KGHSH and CDR2 LQKENI. DNA for the CDR3: TGTGCCAGCTCACCAAATTCGCAGCGGGGGAACACCGGGGAGCTGTTTTTT. This sequence encodes CASSPNSQRGNTGELFF. Complete variable domain (other parts from reference TRBV18 and TRBJ2-2): NAGVMQNPRHLVRRRGQEARLRCSPMKGHSHVYWYRQLPEEGLKFMVYLQKENIIDESGMPKERFSAEFPKEGPSILRIQQVVRGDSAAYFCASSPNSQRGNTGELFFGEGSRLTVL.

This chain joins TRBV5-4 and TRBJ2-5, with 12 bases fitting TRBD2. The CDR3 is made up of 16 amino acids. Unmatched junction bases numbered 9, after V lost 5 bases and J lost 4 bases. The germline V gene has CDR1 SGHNT and CDR2 YYREEE (reference sequence). The CDR3 here is CASSLTSGGRGETQYF. DNA of the CDR3: TGTGCCAGCAGTCTGACTAGCGGGGGCCGGGGAGAGACCCAGTACTTC.

J is TRBJ1-2 and V is TRBV2; D possibly corresponds to TRBD1 (5 bases). CDR3 length: 16 amino acids. In germline, CDR1 is SNHLY, CDR2 FYNNEI. V gave up 8 bases and J gave up 4 bases, with 23 bases separating them. In DNA form, the CDR3 reads TGTGCCAGCTTTAGAAGGGGTCTCAGGGTTGGCTATGGCTACACCTTC. Amino acids: CASFRRGLRVGYGYTF.

This clone was observed once. The chain is built from TRBV7-9 and TRBJ1-2, with unresolved D. Germline CDR1 reads SEHNR; CDR2 reads FQNEAQ (reference sequence). CDR3 length: 16 residues. Trimming cost V 2 bases and J 0 bases, with 13 bases left between them. The DNA of the CDR3 is TGTGCCAGCAGCTTAATAGCAGCCTCTCCTAACTATGGCTACACCTTC. Translation: CASSLIAASPNYGYTF.

V is TRBV7-8 and J is TRBJ2-1; 7 positions match TRBD2. From germline, CDR1 is SGHVS and CDR2 FQNEAQ. With 1 base clipped from V and 8 bases from J, the junction kept 8 bases outside the gene matches. The CDR3 sequence is 15 residues long. CDR3 sequence reads: CASSLGGGRFDEQFF. In nucleotides, the CDR3 is TGTGCCAGCAGCTTAGGGGGGGGACGTTTCGATGAGCAGTTCTTC.

The chain links TRBV30 to TRBJ1-3, with D hard to call. Looked up from germline, CDR1 is GTSNPN and CDR2 is SVGIG (reference sequence). This CDR3 is 11 amino acids long. V was trimmed by 1 base and J by 8 bases, leaving 6 bases between them. CDR3 coding DNA: TGTGCCTGGAGTGATCGGGACACCATATATTTT. The encoded protein is CAWSDRDTIYF.

J is TRBJ2-1 and V is TRBV27; a possible D gene is TRBD2 (5 bases). The CDR3 spans 13 residues. V lost 7 bases to trimming and J lost 6 bases, with 13 bases between them. Germline V gene sequence: CDR1 MNHEY, CDR2 SMNVEV (reference sequence). CDR3 protein: CASTPLGSNEQFF. CDR3 in DNA: TGTGCCAGCACCCCACTAGGGTCCAATGAGCAGTTCTTC.

The genes are TRBV11-2 and TRBJ2-5; 9 nucleotides align to TRBD2. CDR1 is SGHAT and CDR2 is FQNNGV in the germline V gene. The CDR3 runs 14 residues. V shed 2 bases, J shed 5 bases, and the junction held 3 bases outside the gene matches. The DNA of the CDR3 is TGTGCCAGCAGCTTAACTAGCGGGTGGGAGACCCAGTACTTC. Translating it yields CASSLTSGWETQYF.

CDR3: CASSSGQGYTEAFF. The CDR3 nucleotides read TGTGCCAGTAGTTCGGGACAGGGTTACACTGAAGCTTTCTTT. V is TRBV19 and J is TRBJ1-1; 9 nucleotides align to TRBD1. The CDR3 is made up of 14 amino acids. V lost 5 bases, J lost 3 bases, and 4 bases stayed unmatched. Looked up from germline, CDR1 is LNHDA and CDR2 is SQIVND (reference sequence).

The table lists this clone with a count of one. V is TRBV18 and J is TRBJ1-4; TRBD1 is a possible D gene (5 bases). Germline CDR1 reads KGHSH; CDR2 reads LQKENI. Trimming shortened V by 1 base and J by 6 bases, and 12 bases separated the two germline ends. The length of the CDR3 is 15 residues. CDR3 in DNA: TGTGCCAGCTCACCACGTGGCCAGGGAGATGAAAAACTGTTTTTT. Translated: CASSPRGQGDEKLFF.

V gene TRBV9 combines with J gene TRBJ2-7; the D call may be TRBD1 or TRBD2 (5 bases each). Trimming removed 6 bases at V and 5 bases at J, with 21 bases between. There are 15 residues in the CDR3. CDR1 and CDR2 from the germline V gene are SGDLS and YYNGEE. CDR3 sequence: CASNPRGRAVDEQYF. In nucleotides, the CDR3 is TGTGCCAGCAACCCTCGGGGCCGGGCAGTTGACGAGCAGTACTTC.

This clone was recorded once. The chain links TRBV2 to TRBJ1-5; TRBD1 might be the D (6 bases). The CDR3 loop spans 15 amino acids. Deletions cut 6 bases from V and 6 bases from J, with 18 bases between. Germline-derived CDR1 and CDR2 are SNHLY and FYNNEI. The CDR3 sequence is CASSVDPGRGQPQHF. The CDR3 DNA reads TGTGCCAGCAGCGTGGACCCGGGCAGGGGTCAGCCCCAGCATTTT.

This clone showed up just once. In DNA, the CDR3 is TGTGCCAGCAGCCAACACCCGACAGGGTCTGGAAACACCATATATTTT. This codes for CASSQHPTGSGNTIYF. The chain joins TRBV11-3 to TRBJ1-3; 7 nucleotides line up with TRBD1. This CDR3 has 16 amino acids. The germline CDR1 and CDR2 sequences are SGHNT and YENEEA. Losses at the gene ends were 5 bases for V and 1 base for J; bases not matched to a gene: 8.

The chain links TRBV6-5 to TRBJ2-1; D perhaps matches TRBD1 (5 bases). Trimming took off 5 bases at V and 8 bases at J, with 19 bases between the two ends. Per the germline V gene, CDR1 is MNHEY and CDR2 is SVGAGI. This CDR3 contains 15 residues. In nucleotides, the CDR3 is TGTGCCAGCAGTCCGCGCCCCCAGGGCTATGATGAGCAGTTCTTC. Its protein is CASSPRPQGYDEQFF.

The rearrangement joins TRBV5-6 to TRBJ2-7; 9 bases agree with TRBD1. V lost 6 bases to trimming and J lost 4 bases; unmatched junction nucleotides: 14. CDR3 length: 16 residues. Germline V gene data show CDR1 as SGHDT and CDR2 as YYEEEE. CDR3 DNA: TGTGCCAGCAACCCAGGGACAGGGAGGAACCTTTACGAGCAGTACTTC. Encoded protein: CASNPGTGRNLYEQYF.

The chain joins TRBV30 to TRBJ1-3, with D unresolved. Germline CDR1 and CDR2: GTSNPN and SVGIG (reference sequence). The CDR3 has 12 residues. Trimming pared 3 bases from V and 3 bases from J, leaving 6 bases between. DNA for the CDR3: TGTGCCTGGAGCGCTAGTGGAAACACCATATATTTT. Translation gives CAWSASGNTIYF.

This chain connects TRBV4-1 to TRBJ2-2; TRBD2 matches 7 bases. V shed 4 bases, J shed 3 bases, and the junction held 11 bases outside the gene matches. In germline, CDR1 is MGHRA, CDR2 YSYEKL. There are 17 residues in the CDR3. The CDR3 DNA reads TGCGCCAGCAGCCCTTGGGCTGGCGGGGGAGACACCGGGGAGCTGTTTTTT. Its translation is CASSPWAGGGDTGELFF.

The chain combines TRBV4-3 with TRBJ1-4, with 7 bases fitting TRBD1. After removal of 3 bases from V and 8 bases from J, the junction contained 12 bases not matched to a gene. The germline V gene has CDR1 LGHNA and CDR2 YSLEER. This CDR3 comprises 16 residues. The CDR3 sequence is CASSHDTGAGREKLFF. The DNA for the CDR3 is TGCGCCAGCAGCCACGATACAGGGGCCGGCCGGGAAAAACTGTTTTTT.

The chain couples TRBV9 to TRBJ1-4, with D possibly being TRBD1 (5 bases). CDR3 size: 15 residues. The V end lost 3 bases, the J end lost 0 bases, and 9 bases lay between the germline ends. Germline loops: CDR1 SGDLS, CDR2 YYNGEE. The CDR3 protein is CASSEGSATNEKLFF. CDR3 coding DNA: TGTGCCAGCAGCGAGGGGAGTGCAACTAATGAAAAACTGTTTTTT.

The rearrangement joins TRBV4-3 to TRBJ2-5; TRBD1 agrees at 12 bases. After removal of 5 bases from V and 5 bases from J, the junction contained 9 bases not matched to a gene. The CDR3 is made up of 16 amino acids. Germline V lookup: CDR1 LGHNA, CDR2 YSLEER. CDR3 sequence (DNA): TGCGCCAGCAGCTCCCCCCGGGACAGGGGGCGTGAGACCCAGTACTTC. Translating gives CASSSPRDRGRETQYF.

This clone was seen only a few times. The chain recombines TRBV2 with TRBJ1-4; D perhaps matches TRBD1 (5 bases). The CDR3 extends over 14 amino acids. The germline V gene encodes CDR1 SNHLY and CDR2 FYNNEI. Trimming removed 9 bases at V and 5 bases at J, with 16 bases between. In DNA, the CDR3 is TGTGCCAGTGGGGAGGGACCAGCCAATGAAAAACTGTTTTTT. It specifies CASGEGPANEKLFF.